This TCR beta chain appears in the sequencing data of a study of blood T cell repertoires in COVID-19. At the level of the study: From T cells, B-cell-depleted T cells, or PBMCs came the material, which was cDNA or gDNA.

Only in-frame clones appear in the TCRdb table, and some are missing; sequencing was by immunoSEQ multiplex PCR. Among 200,000 to 250,000 clones, roughly 89% were seen once, and the ten largest hold approximately 6.6%. The receptor's source is a woman in her thirties or forties who had recovered from COVID-19. Sequenced input: PBMCs or T cells enriched from blood (not recorded which).

The CDR3 DNA is TGTGCCAGCAGGGAAACTATTAGCACAGATACGCAGTATTTT. Protein sequence: CASRETISTDTQYF. The chain has TRBV2 and TRBJ2-3; no clear D gene. V lost 6 bases and J 0 bases, leaving 10 bases between the germline ends. This CDR3 spans 14 amino acids. Germline V gene data show CDR1 as SNHLY and CDR2 as FYNNEI.